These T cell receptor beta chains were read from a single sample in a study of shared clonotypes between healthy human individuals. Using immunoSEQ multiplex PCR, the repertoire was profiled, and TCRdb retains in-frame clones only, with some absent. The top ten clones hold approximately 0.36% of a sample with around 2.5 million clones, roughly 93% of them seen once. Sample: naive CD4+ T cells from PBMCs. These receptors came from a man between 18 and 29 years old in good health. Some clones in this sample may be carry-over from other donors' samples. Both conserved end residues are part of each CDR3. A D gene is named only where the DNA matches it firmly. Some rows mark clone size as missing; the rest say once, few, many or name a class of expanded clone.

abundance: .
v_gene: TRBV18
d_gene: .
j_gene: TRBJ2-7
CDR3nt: TGTGCCAGCTCACCAGATCCGTCTCCCCCCTACGAGCAGTACTTC
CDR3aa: CASSPDPSPPYEQYF

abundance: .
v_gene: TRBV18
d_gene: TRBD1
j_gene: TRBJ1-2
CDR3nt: TGTGCCAGCTCACCAGGACAGGGAGTGGGTGGCTACACCTTC
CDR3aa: CASSPGQGVGGYTF

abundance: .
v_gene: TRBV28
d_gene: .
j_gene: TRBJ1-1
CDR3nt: TGTGCCAGCAGTCGTTCCGGTACTGAAGCTTTCTTT
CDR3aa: CASSRSGTEAFF

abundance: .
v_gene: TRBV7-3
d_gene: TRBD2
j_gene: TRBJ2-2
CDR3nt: TGTGCCAGCAGCCCCCGCCGGAGGGAGAGCGGGAGGGGTATAACCGGGGAGCTGTTTTTT
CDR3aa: CASSPRRRESGRGITGELFF

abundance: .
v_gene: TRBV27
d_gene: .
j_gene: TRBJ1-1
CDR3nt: TGTGCCAGCAGTTTCGACGGTCCTGCGATGAACACTGAAGCTTTCTTT
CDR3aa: CASSFDGPAMNTEAFF

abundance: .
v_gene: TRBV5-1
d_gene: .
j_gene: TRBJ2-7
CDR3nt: TGCGCCAGCAGCTTGGGGGCCGCGGGGGAGCAGTACTTC
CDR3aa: CASSLGAAGEQYF

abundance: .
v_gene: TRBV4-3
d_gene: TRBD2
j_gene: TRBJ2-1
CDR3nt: TGCGCCAGCAGCCTCCGGTCGACTAGCGGGGGGAGCTCCTACAATGAGCAGTTCTTC
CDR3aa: CASSLRSTSGGSSYNEQFF

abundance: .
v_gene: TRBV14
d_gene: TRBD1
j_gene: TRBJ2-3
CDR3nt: TGTGCCAGCAGCCAAGGACAGGGCGCAGATACGCAGTATTTT
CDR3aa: CASSQGQGADTQYF

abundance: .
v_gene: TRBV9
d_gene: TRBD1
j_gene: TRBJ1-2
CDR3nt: TGTGCCAGCAGCGCCTACCACGACAGGGAACCCTATGGCTACACCTTC
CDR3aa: CASSAYHDREPYGYTF

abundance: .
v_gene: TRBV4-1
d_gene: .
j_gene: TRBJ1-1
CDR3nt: TGCGCCAGCAGCCAAGATCAGGTATCCGGGGGGGCTTTCTTT
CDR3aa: CASSQDQVSGGAFF

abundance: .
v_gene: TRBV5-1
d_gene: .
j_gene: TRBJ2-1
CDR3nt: TGCGCCAGCAGCTTGGCCGTCAGGGACCTCTACAATGAGCAGTTCTTC
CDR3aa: CASSLAVRDLYNEQFF

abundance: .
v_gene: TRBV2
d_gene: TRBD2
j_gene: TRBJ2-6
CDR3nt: TGTGCCAGCAGTAAATTTTTACTAGCGGGAGCCCTCTCTGGGGCCAACGTCCTGACTTTC
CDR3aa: CASSKFLLAGALSGANVLTF

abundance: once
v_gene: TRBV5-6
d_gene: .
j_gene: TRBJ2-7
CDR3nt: TGTGCCAGCAGCGATCGCCGGGGGCGTTTCTTCTTGGGGCAGTACTTC
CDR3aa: CASSDRRGRFFLGQYF

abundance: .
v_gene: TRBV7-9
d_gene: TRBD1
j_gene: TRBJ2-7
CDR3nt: TGTGCCAGCAGCCGGGACAGGGGATCCTACGAGCAGTACTTC
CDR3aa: CASSRDRGSYEQYF

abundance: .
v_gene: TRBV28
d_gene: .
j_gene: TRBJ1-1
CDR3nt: TGTGCCACCTCCTTATTCTTGAACACTGAAGCTTTCTTT
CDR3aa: CATSLFLNTEAFF

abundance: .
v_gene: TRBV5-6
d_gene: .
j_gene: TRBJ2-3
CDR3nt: TGTGCCAGCAGCCCGCGGATTGAAGGAGATACGCAGTATTTT
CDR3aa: CASSPRIEGDTQYF

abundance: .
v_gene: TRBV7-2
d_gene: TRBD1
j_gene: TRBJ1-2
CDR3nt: TGTGCCAGCAGCGGCCGACAGGGCCCTTATGGCTACACCTTC
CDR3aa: CASSGRQGPYGYTF

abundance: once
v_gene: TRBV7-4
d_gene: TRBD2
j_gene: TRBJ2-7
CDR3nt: TGTGCCAGCAGCGCGCTAGCGGAAGGCTTCTGTGAGCAGTACTTC
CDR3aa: CASSALAEGFCEQYF

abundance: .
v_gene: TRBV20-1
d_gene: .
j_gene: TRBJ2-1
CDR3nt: TGCAGTGCTAGAGAGAGTGTTGAGCAGTTCTTC
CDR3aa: CSARESVEQFF

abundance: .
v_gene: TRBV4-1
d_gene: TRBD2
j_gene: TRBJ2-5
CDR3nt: TGCGCCAGCAGCCAAGGAGGGGCTAGCGGGAGCAGGGAGACCCAGTACTTC
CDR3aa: CASSQGGASGSRETQYF

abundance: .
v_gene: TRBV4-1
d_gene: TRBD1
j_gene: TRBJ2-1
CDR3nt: TGCGCCAGCAGCCAATCGGGGACAGGGGCTGGGAGCGCCTACAATGAGCAGTTCTTC
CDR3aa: CASSQSGTGAGSAYNEQFF

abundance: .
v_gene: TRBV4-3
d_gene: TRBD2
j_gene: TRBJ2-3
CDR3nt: TGCGCCAGCAGCCAAGAGGGCGGGAGGGGAGATACGCAGTATTTT
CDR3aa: CASSQEGGRGDTQYF

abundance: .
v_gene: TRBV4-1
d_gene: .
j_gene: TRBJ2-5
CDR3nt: TGCGCCAGCAGCCAGAGGACCCGACAAGAGACCCAGTACTTC
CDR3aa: CASSQRTRQETQYF

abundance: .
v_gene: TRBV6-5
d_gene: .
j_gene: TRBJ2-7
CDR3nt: TGTGCCAGCAGCCGACCGGACAGCTACGAGCAGTACTTC
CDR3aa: CASSRPDSYEQYF

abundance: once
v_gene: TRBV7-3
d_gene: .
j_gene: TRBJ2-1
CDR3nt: TGTGCCAGCAGCCCCGGGAATGAGCAGTTCTTC
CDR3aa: CASSPGNEQFF

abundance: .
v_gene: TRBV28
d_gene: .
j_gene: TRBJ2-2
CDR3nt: TGTGCCGGAAGGACAGAGAACACCGGGGAGCTGTTTTTT
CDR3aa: CAGRTENTGELFF

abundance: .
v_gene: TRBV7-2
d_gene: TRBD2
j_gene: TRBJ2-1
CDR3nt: TGTGCCAGCAGCCCTAGCGGGAGCTCCTACAATGAGCAGTTCTTC
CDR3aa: CASSPSGSSYNEQFF

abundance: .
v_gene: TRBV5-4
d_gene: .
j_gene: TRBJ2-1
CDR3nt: TGTGCCAGCAGCTTGGGAGGGGGGGCCCACAATGAGCAGTTCTTC
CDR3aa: CASSLGGGAHNEQFF

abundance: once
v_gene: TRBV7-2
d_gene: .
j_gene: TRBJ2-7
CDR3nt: TGTGCCAGCAGCTTAGGGACGGAGCATGGATACGAGCAGTACTTC
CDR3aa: CASSLGTEHGYEQYF

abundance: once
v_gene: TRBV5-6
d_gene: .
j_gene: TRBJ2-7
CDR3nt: TGTGCCAGCAGCTACCCGGGGCGGGGCGAGCAGTACTTC
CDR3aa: CASSYPGRGEQYF

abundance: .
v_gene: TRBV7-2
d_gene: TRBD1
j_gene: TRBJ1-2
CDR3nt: TGTGCCAGCAGTCAACGTGGGACAGGCCTAACTAACTATGGCTACACCTTC
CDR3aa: CASSQRGTGLTNYGYTF

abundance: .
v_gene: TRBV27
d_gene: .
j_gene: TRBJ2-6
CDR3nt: TGTGCCAGCAGTTCGTTTGGAGTTCCGCTTTCTGGGGCCAACGTCCTGACTTTC
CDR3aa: CASSSFGVPLSGANVLTF

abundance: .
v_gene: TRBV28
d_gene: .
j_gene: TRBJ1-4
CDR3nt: TGTGCCAGCAGTCTAGGACCGCTGCTAGAAAAACTGTTTTTT
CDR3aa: CASSLGPLLEKLFF

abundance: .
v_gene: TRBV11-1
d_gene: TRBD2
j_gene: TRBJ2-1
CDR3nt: TGTGCCAGCACCACGACTAGCGGGAGCAATGAGCAGTTCTTC
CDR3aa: CASTTTSGSNEQFF

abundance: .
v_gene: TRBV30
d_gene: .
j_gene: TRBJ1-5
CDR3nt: TGTGCCTGGAAGGTTCGCAATCAGCCCCAGCATTTT
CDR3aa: CAWKVRNQPQHF

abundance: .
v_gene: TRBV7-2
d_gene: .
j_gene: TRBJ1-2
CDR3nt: TGTGCCAGCAGCTCCCCGGGGAGTCATGGCTACACCTTC
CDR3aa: CASSSPGSHGYTF

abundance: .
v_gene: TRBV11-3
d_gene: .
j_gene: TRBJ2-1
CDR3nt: TGTGCCAGCAGCCCCGGACTTGGATCCTACAATGAGCAGTTCTTC
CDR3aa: CASSPGLGSYNEQFF

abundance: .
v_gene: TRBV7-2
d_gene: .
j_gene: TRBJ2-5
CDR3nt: TGTGCCAGCAGCCCCGTGGCAGGTCGCCAAGAGACCCAGTACTTC
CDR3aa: CASSPVAGRQETQYF

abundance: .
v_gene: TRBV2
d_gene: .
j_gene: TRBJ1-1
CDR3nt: TGTGCCAGCAGTCGCGACTGGACTGAAGCTTTCTTT
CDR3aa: CASSRDWTEAFF

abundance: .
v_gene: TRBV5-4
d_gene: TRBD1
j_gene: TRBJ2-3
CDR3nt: TGTGCCAGCAGCCCGCGGACAGGGAGCACAGATACGCAGTATTTT
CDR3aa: CASSPRTGSTDTQYF

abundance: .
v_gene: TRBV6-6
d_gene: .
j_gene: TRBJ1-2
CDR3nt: TGTGCCAGCAGTTACTCGCCAGGGCGGGCCTCAGGCTACACCTTC
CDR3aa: CASSYSPGRASGYTF

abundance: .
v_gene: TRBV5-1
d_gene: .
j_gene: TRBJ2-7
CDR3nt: TGCGCCAGCTACGTAGGCACTCTGAAACCCTACGAGCAGTACTTC
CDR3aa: CASYVGTLKPYEQYF

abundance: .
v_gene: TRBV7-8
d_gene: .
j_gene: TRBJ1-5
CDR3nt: TGTGCCAGCAGCTTAGCGCGGGGGTTTCAGCCCCAGCATTTT
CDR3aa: CASSLARGFQPQHF

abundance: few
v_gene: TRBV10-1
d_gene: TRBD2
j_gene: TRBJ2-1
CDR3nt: TGCGCCAGCAGCACAGCGGGAGGGCTATTGGATGAGCAGTTCTTC
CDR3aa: CASSTAGGLLDEQFF

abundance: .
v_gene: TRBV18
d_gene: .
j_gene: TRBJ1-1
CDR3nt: TGTGCCAGCTCACCTTTAGGCAACACTGAAGCTTTCTTT
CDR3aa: CASSPLGNTEAFF

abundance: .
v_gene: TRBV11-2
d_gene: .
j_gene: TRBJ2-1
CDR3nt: TGTGCCAGCAGCCCTCGTTTGGGTGGGGGGGCAAATGAGCAGTTCTTC
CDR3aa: CASSPRLGGGANEQFF

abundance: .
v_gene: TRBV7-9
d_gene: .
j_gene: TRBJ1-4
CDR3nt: TGTGCCAGCAGCGCGACCCACGGTGCAACTAATGAAAAACTGTTTTTT
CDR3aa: CASSATHGATNEKLFF

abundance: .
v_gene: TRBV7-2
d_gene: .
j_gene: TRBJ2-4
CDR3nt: TGTGCCAGCAGCTTAGACCGTGTAGCGGTAGCCAAAAACATTCAGTACTTC
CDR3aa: CASSLDRVAVAKNIQYF

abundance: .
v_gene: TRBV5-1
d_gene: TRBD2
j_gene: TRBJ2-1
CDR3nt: TGCGCCAGCAGCTCCCGACTAGCGGGAGGCCCATTTGTCCCGAGGTACAATGAGCAGTTCTTC
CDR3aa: CASSSRLAGGPFVPRYNEQFF

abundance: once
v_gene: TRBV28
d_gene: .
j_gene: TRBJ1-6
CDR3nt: TGTGCCAGCAGTGTTACAGGGAGTCCCTCAAGTTCACCCCTCCACTTT
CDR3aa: CASSVTGSPSSSPLHF

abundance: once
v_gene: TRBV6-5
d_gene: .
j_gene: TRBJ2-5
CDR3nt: TGTGCCAGCAGTTGGGCGTTGAGCAGGGAGACCCAGTACTTC
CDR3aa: CASSWALSRETQYF

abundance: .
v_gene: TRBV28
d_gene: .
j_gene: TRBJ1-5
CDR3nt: TGTGCCAGCAGTTCCGGGTACGATCAGCCCCAGCATTTT
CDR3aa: CASSSGYDQPQHF

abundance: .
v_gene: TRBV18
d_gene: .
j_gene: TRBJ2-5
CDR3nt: TGTGCCAGCTCACCACCTGAAACGGAGACCCAGTACTTC
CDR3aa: CASSPPETETQYF

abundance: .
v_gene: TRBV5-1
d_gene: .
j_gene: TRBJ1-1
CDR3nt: TGCGCCAGCAGCTTTTGGGGACGGGGGGACCAAGAAGCTTTCTTT
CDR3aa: CASSFWGRGDQEAFF

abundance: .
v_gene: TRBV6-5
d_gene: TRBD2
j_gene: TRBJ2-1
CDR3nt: TGTGCCAGCAGGGGGGGACTAGCGCGCAATGAGCAGTTCTTC
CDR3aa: CASRGGLARNEQFF

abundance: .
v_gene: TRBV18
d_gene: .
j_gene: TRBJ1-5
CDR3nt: TGTGCCAGCTCACCTGACACGGCCCAGCCCCAGCATTTT
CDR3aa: CASSPDTAQPQHF

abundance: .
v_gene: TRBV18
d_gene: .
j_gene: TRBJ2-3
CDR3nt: TGTGCCAGCTCACCATCCCGCCTAGCGCTCAGCACAGATACGCAGTATTTT
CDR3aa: CASSPSRLALSTDTQYF

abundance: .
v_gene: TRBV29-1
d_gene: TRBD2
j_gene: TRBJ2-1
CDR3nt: TGCAGCGTTGATAAGCGGGGAGGGACTAGCGGGATGACTGAGCAGTTCTTC
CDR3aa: CSVDKRGGTSGMTEQFF

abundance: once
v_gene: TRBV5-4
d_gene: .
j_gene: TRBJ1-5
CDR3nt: TGTGCCAGCAGCCAGGGTAGCAATCAGCCCCAGCATTTT
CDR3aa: CASSQGSNQPQHF

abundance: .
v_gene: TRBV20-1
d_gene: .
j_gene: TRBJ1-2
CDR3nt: TGCAGTGCCCCGGGGGGCTACGGCTACACCTTC
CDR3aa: CSAPGGYGYTF